This T cell receptor beta chain was observed in a study of OX40 agonist ivuxolimab in advanced cancers. Context from the whole study: Ivuxolimab, which targeted the costimulatory receptor OX40 (CD134), was an agonistic, fully human IgG2 monoclonal antibody. Intravenous ivuxolimab was administered to patients every 2 weeks at six dose levels: 0.01, 0.1, 0.3, 1.5, 3 and 10 mg/kg. Of the approximately 54 patients in dose escalation, 19 had hepatocellular carcinoma, some 15 had melanoma, 9 had renal cell carcinoma and 9 had head and neck cancer. In the dose-escalation cohort, 82.7% of patients were male, and the mean age was approximately 60 years, with a range of about 20 to 79. Prior anti-PD-1, anti-PD-L1 or anti-CTLA-4 therapy was permitted, and checkpoint inhibitors had been received by about 37% of dose-escalation patients. Partial responses occurred in three dose-escalation patients: two with cutaneous melanoma and one with hepatocellular carcinoma. The point of sequencing TCRbeta in the periphery was to test whether ivuxolimab changed TCR sequence diversity and drove clonal T-cell expansion. The paper covers the monotherapy dose-escalation part of the phase I ivuxolimab trial, which included N of about 50 patients.

The research as a whole found: Low levels of normalized T-cell clonal expansion were also seen in some patients who did not respond. In the 0.1-3.0 mg/kg groups, partial responders had among the lowest normalized peripheral clonal expansion, particularly in CD8+ T cells. At doses of 0.1 to 3.0 mg/kg, clonal expansion of both CD4+ and CD8+ T cells in blood was seen between baseline and week 6. The antigen specificity of the clonally expanded peripheral T cells was not determined. After ivuxolimab, CD8+ T cells had more expanded clones than CD4+ T cells on average.

Trimming accounts for 4 bases at V and 6 bases at J, while the number of junction bases matched to no gene is 3. CDR1 SGHNT and CDR2 YYREEE were looked up in the germline V gene (reference sequence). CDR3 length: 13 amino acids, cysteine to phenylalanine. Only the CDR3 portion is preserved as DNA: 39 bases, with reading frame beginning at the first base. Genomic DNA was isolated from the sorted cells so that the TCRbeta CDR3 region could be sequenced. TCRbeta CDR3 regions were sequenced using the immunoSEQ Assay. Drawn from immuneACCESS, this table holds only the in-frame rearrangements with V and J called that TCRdb kept. Clones are partly lost; checked studies trace under half to an unresolved V gene and leave the rest unexplained. The sample has about 83,000 clones on record, around four fifths of them singletons. The ten largest clones represent 1.5% to 2% of the sample. Concerning this clone itself: Its antigen is still unknown. Base qualities are not recorded, but no much larger clone differs from it by a single base.

The trial excluded patients who had a history of autoimmune disease or were on systemic immunosuppression. In every dose cohort, peripheral blood was drawn for TCR sequencing at baseline, cycle 4 day 1, and cycle 7 day 1. Samples came from an open-label, multicenter, first-in-human phase I dose-escalation trial of ivuxolimab. The trial enrolled adults with locally advanced or metastatic head and neck squamous cell, hepatocellular, melanoma or renal cell carcinoma. Before TCR sequencing, CD4+ T cells and CD8+ T cells from peripheral blood were sorted into separate populations. Recombination joined TRBV5-4 with TRBJ1-4, with 7 bases in between that match TRBD1. This receptor was taken from an adult with an advanced solid tumor such as melanoma, head and neck, liver or kidney cancer. The sequencing here drew on CD4+ or CD8+ T cells sorted from blood, taken in a trial of the OX40 agonist ivuxolimab. The DNA reads as follows: TGTGCCAGCAGCGCAGGGACAGATGAAAAACTGTTTTTT. The translation is CASSAGTDEKLFF.